This T cell receptor beta chain was captured in a study of OX40 agonist ivuxolimab in advanced cancers. Study background: Aged about 20 to 80 with a mean of 60 years, they were approximately 80% male. Study-level points and caveats: Among T cells, CD8+ cells averaged more expanded clones than CD4+ cells. Among the least clonally expanded were partial responders at 0.1-3.0 mg/kg.

Trimming removed 4 bases from V and 5 bases from J; junction bases left unmatched: 9. Germline V gives CDR1 MGHRA, CDR2 YSYEKL. The CDR3 contains 16 residues. As for this clone: Its antigen is not identified.

The assay was immunoSEQ multiplex PCR, and TCRdb's table has in-frame clones only and misses some. The sample consists of 68,000 or so clones, roughly 85% of them appearing once. The sample was CD4+ or CD8+ T cells sorted from blood, taken in a trial of the OX40 agonist ivuxolimab. This sequence originates from an adult with an advanced solid tumor such as melanoma, head and neck, liver or kidney cancer. This chain joins TRBV4-1 and TRBJ1-3; 9 nucleotides align to TRBD1. The CDR3 sequence is CASSPLGQGRRNTIYF. The DNA of the CDR3 is TGCGCCAGCAGCCCCCTGGGACAGGGAAGGAGAAACACCATATATTTT.